This passage covers 10 T cell receptor beta chains from one sample sequenced in a study of Graves' ophthalmopathy and Graves' hyperthyroidism. The study amplified TCR beta CDR3 regions using RNA transcripts. Following a first-round RT-PCR that used HTBI primers, a second-round multiplex PCR was carried out. TCRdb re-called the multiplex PCR reads through MiXCR, storing one row per CDR3 protein. Of a few hundred thousand distinct CDR3 sequences in the sample, roughly a fifth were seen once. The specimen sequenced was peripheral blood. Receptors originate from a woman aged 45-65 years with Graves' ophthalmopathy.

This clonotype was seen repeatedly, ten times or more. The chain combines TRBV12-3 or TRBV12-4 with TRBJ1-5; tentatively, D is TRBD1 (5 bases). Trimming took 8 bases from V and 2 from J, leaving 19 bases between them. The CDR3 runs 16 residues. The CDR3 spells CASLYRQGGGNQPQHF. CDR3 in DNA: TGTGCCAGCCTTTACCGCCAGGGTGGTGGCAATCAGCCCCAGCATTTT.

This clonotype was observed many times. The chain is built from TRBV27 and TRBJ1-5; D remains ambiguous. There are 13 residues in the CDR3. Trimming shortened V by 2 bases and J by 6 bases, and 8 bases separated the two germline ends. Germline-derived CDR1 and CDR2 are MNHEY and SMNVEV (reference sequence). The DNA for the CDR3 is TGTGCCAGCAGTTTAGCCGCCGTTCAGCCCCAGCATTTT. Its protein product is CASSLAAVQPQHF.

The chain carries TRBV6-1 and TRBJ2-7; 10 nucleotides line up with TRBD1. This CDR3 has 15 residues. From germline, CDR1 is MNHNS and CDR2 SASEGT. The ends lost 6 bases at V and 3 bases at J; junction bases unmatched: 8. This CDR3 is CASRTRQGAFYEQYF. Here the CDR3 DNA reads TGTGCCAGCAGAACCAGACAGGGGGCGTTCTACGAGCAGTACTTC.

The chain joins TRBV18 to TRBJ1-5; D remains unclear. The CDR3 spans 13 residues. CDR1 KGHSH and CDR2 LQKENI come from the germline V gene. V gave up 3 bases and J gave up 3 bases, with 6 bases separating them. CDR3 amino acids: CASSPDVNQPQHF. For the CDR3, the DNA is TGTGCCAGCTCACCGGACGTCAATCAGCCCCAGCATTTT.

This clonotype was observed many times. This rearrangement joins TRBV6-1 to TRBJ2-7; 8 positions match TRBD2. The CDR3 consists of 14 residues. Germline CDR1 MNHNS, CDR2 SASEGT. The J segment lost 1 base and the V segment lost 7 bases, leaving 6 bases of the junction unmatched. CDR3 amino acids: CASTRGTRSYEQYF. CDR3 bases: TGTGCCAGCACTCGAGGGACTAGGTCCTACGAGCAGTACTTC.

This clonotype showed up just a few times. This chain uses TRBV14 with TRBJ2-5; TRBD2 might be the D (6 bases). The V end lost 1 base, the J end lost 1 base, and 10 bases lay between the germline ends. CDR3 length: 15 residues. Germline V gene lookup returns CDR1 SGHDN and CDR2 FVKESK. CDR3 loop: CASSQALASQETQYF. The CDR3 nucleotides read TGTGCCAGCAGCCAAGCCCTAGCGAGCCAAGAGACCCAGTACTTC.

The V and J genes are TRBV12-3 or TRBV12-4 and TRBJ1-2; the D gene is possibly TRBD1 (5 bases). Deletions cut 6 bases from V and 7 bases from J, with 12 bases between. The CDR3 sequence is 12 residues long. The CDR3 reads CASRHGTTGYTF. The CDR3 nucleotides read TGTGCCAGCAGACACGGGACTACTGGCTACACCTTC.

This clonotype was counted ten times or more. The J gene is TRBJ2-7, the V gene TRBV12-3 or TRBV12-4; a weak D match, TRBD2 (5 bases). V shed 5 bases and J shed 13 bases, with 15 bases lying between them. The CDR3 contains 11 residues. The CDR3 DNA reads as TGTGCCAGCAGTGGAGGCAGGATCAATTACTTC. Encoded protein: CASSGGRINYF.

In its sample, this clonotype is medium-sized. The chain is built from TRBV7-8 and TRBJ2-7; TRBD2 might be the D (5 bases). CDR1 and CDR2 (germline): SGHVS, FQNEAQ. Between the trimmed V and J ends, which lost 1 base and 2 bases, there was a span of 12 bases. This CDR3 has 15 residues. The CDR3 here is CASSLGLDWAYEQYF. The CDR3 DNA sequence: TGTGCCAGCAGCTTAGGTTTGGACTGGGCCTACGAGCAGTACTTC.

This clonotype was recorded many times. This chain joins TRBV2 and TRBJ2-7, with D tentatively TRBD2 (5 bases). The germline V gene encodes CDR1 SNHLY and CDR2 FYNNEI. The CDR3 loop spans 15 amino acids. Trimming stripped 6 bases from V and 5 bases from J, with 20 bases between. In nucleotides, the CDR3 is TGTGCCAGCAGCGCCTCGGCCTGGATCGGGGACGAGCAGTACTTC. It specifies CASSASAWIGDEQYF.